The rows below give T cell receptor beta chains drawn from one sample of a study of STAT3 mutations in large granular lymphocyte leukemia. Sequenced by immunoSEQ multiplex PCR; TCRdb stores in-frame clones only, minus some. The repertoire consists of a few thousand clones, with around half occurring once and the leading ten covering approximately 56%. The sample consisted of peripheral blood mononuclear cells. These receptors all stem from a woman aged 70-85 years with T-cell large granular lymphocyte leukemia. Some clones in this sample may be carry-over from other donors' samples. Each CDR3 is given with its conserved first and last residue. Each record gives: CDR3 protein, CDR3 length, clone size, V gene. Not all rows give a size; the values are once, few, many and, for expanded clones, a class.

CASSFPGGRGTEAFF | 15 | . | TRBV5-4
CASSSGLASTLEQYF | 15 | . | TRBV11-1
CASSLGGTGPYEQYF | 15 | . | TRBV5-1
CASRALEGSPEAFF | 14 | few | TRBV5-1
CSVEASSPGRGRSYEQYF | 18 | . | TRBV29-1
CASRRDNTNTEAFF | 14 | once | TRBV6-5
CASSDLRGGTGELFF | 15 | once | TRBV5-1
CASRTPLGEQYF | 12 | . | TRBV6-5
CASSFSATYEQYF | 13 | medium-sized | TRBV27
CASSLGAGPSNEQFF | 15 | . | TRBV5-4
CASSLGGSANEKLFF | 15 | . | TRBV5-1
CASSLALINEQFF | 13 | . | TRBV13
CAWSRDRGHPGYTF | 14 | . | TRBV30
CASSPPSGGQETQYF | 15 | . | TRBV18
CASSADRVYGYTF | 13 | once | TRBV18
CASSSNRGRGNEQYF | 15 | medium-sized | TRBV27
CASSLQGIGEQYF | 13 | . | TRBV5-1
CASSANRGNQPQHF | 14 | . | TRBV2
CASSRTNSGANVLTF | 15 | . | TRBV6-6
CASSLGGRGSYEQYF | 15 | few | TRBV5-6
CAGKRTGLYEQYF | 13 | once | TRBV30
CASSGPEGPNQPQHF | 15 | few | TRBV25-1
CASSEPTGMETQYF | 14 | few | TRBV2
CASSQQSNEQFF | 12 | few | TRBV5-4
CASIQPGAGEQYF | 13 | . | TRBV6-5
CASSEAAGSSYEQYF | 15 | . | TRBV6-1
CASGFGPWIGYTF | 13 | . | TRBV12-5
CASSSGRVGAWTEAFF | 16 | few | TRBV7-9
CAWRVFGGTEAFF | 13 | . | TRBV30
CSAGQGFGEQYF | 12 | . | TRBV29-1
CASNPHPSGRDEQFF | 15 | . | TRBV4-1
CASRGTSGVTYEQYF | 15 | few | TRBV6-6
CAWSVREGSAFF | 12 | . | TRBV30
CASSDPRTAGVEQYF | 15 | . | TRBV5-1
CASRETGGNSYEQYF | 15 | . | TRBV7-9
CASSTAPGGSYEQYF | 15 | . | TRBV4-1
CAWSFGGNQPQHF | 13 | . | TRBV30
CASNGRDFSYNEQFF | 15 | medium-sized | TRBV6-5
CASSLDQGYGNEQFF | 15 | . | TRBV5-1
CASSYWGTGPLNTEAFF | 17 | . | TRBV5-1
CAWRHPGPSYNEQFF | 15 | . | TRBV30
CSVRGQETQYF | 11 | . | TRBV29-1
CASTLGLAGEHNEQYF | 16 | medium-sized | TRBV2
CASSTTVDINYGYTF | 15 | . | TRBV18
CASSDRRSYEQYF | 13 | few | TRBV5-4
CASSLPQANTEAFF | 14 | . | TRBV7-9
CASSPQYGGYEQYF | 14 | few | TRBV18